These T cell receptor beta chains were read from a single sample in a study of blood T cell repertoires in COVID-19. Generated by immunoSEQ multiplex PCR, the TCRdb table keeps only in-frame clones and is missing some. The sample contains about 220,000 clones, around 83% of which appear only once. The sequenced material came from peripheral blood. The receptors stem from a woman between 50 and 59 years old with COVID-19, enrolled during active disease. The CDR3 runs from the conserved cysteine through the conserved F or W. D genes are given only for firm matches. The size field is filled for only some rows; it gives once, few, many or a size class.

TRBJ2-1 | once | TRBV28 | TRBD2 | 16 | TGTGCCAGCAGTTCCCCCCTGAGCGGGGTAGGGAATGAGCAGTTCTTC | CASSSPLSGVGNEQFF
TRBJ1-3 | NA | TRBV6-2/TRBV6-3 | NA | 13 | TGTGCCAGCAGTCTTCCTACTGGAAACACCATATATTTT | CASSLPTGNTIYF
TRBJ2-2 | NA | TRBV30 | NA | 15 | TGTGCCTGGAGTGCGACACTCAAGGGGACCGGGGAGCTGTTTTTT | CAWSATLKGTGELFF
TRBJ2-7 | few | TRBV27 | NA | 14 | TGTGCCAGCAGTCCCCATGGGGCATCCTACGAGCAGTACTTC | CASSPHGASYEQYF
TRBJ2-7 | NA | TRBV6-5 | NA | 14 | TGTGCCAGCAGAATACAGGGTGGGGGTCACGAGCAGTACTTC | CASRIQGGGHEQYF
TRBJ2-4 | NA | TRBV5-4 | NA | 13 | TGTGCCTGTGAGAACAGCCCCGAAGACATTCAGTACTTC | CACENSPEDIQYF
TRBJ1-1 | NA | TRBV2 | NA | 12 | TGTGCCAGCGTGCCAGGGGAGACTGAAGCTTTCTTT | CASVPGETEAFF
TRBJ2-1 | NA | TRBV5-6 | NA | 15 | TGTGCCAGCGGCCGCTTGAGGACAGCCTACAATGAGCAGTTCTTC | CASGRLRTAYNEQFF
TRBJ2-1 | NA | TRBV19 | NA | 15 | TGTGCCAGTAGTGCCACATACAGGGTCAACAATGAGCAGTTCTTC | CASSATYRVNNEQFF
TRBJ2-3 | NA | TRBV2 | TRBD1 | 16 | TGTGCCAGCAGACCAAGGCGTGACAGGGCGGGAGATACGCAGTATTTT | CASRPRRDRAGDTQYF
TRBJ1-2 | NA | TRBV21-1 | NA | 14 | TGTGCCAGCAGCAAAGGGGACAGCGTCTATGGCTACACCTTC | CASSKGDSVYGYTF
TRBJ2-1 | NA | TRBV19 | TRBD2 | 13 | TGTGCCAGTAGTATGGGGGGGTACAATGAGCAGTTCTTC | CASSMGGYNEQFF